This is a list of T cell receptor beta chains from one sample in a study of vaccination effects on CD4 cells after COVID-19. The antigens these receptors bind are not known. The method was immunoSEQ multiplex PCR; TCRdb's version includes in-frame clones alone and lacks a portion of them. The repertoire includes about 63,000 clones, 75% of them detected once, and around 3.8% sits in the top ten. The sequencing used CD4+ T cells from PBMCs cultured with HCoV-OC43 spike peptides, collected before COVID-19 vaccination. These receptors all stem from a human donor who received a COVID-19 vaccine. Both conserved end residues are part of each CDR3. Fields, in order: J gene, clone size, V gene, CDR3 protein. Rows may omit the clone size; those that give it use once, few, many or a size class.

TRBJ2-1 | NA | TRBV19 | CASSMGRDSSYNEQFF
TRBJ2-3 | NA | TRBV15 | CATSRVSGGGTDTQYF
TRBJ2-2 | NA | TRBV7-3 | CASRPGTSDTGELFF
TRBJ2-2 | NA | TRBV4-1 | CASSERSGGANTGELFF
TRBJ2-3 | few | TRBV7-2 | CASRASGGAVLSTDTQYF
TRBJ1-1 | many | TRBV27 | CASSLFAGVNTEAFF
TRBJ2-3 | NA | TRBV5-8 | CASPAWAFTDTQYF
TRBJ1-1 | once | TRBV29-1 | CSGGTGGTEAFF
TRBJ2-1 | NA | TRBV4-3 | CASSARWTVDNEQFF
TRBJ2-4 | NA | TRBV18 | CASSPKKTTPNIQYF
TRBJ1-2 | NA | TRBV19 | CASSMYGGYTF
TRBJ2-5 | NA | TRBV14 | CASSHQRLQETQYF
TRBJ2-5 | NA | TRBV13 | CASSFGFGGPVEETQYF
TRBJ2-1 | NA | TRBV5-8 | CASPGTSGGTLYNEQFF
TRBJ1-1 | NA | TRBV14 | CASSPIGALKNTEAFF
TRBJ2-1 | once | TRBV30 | CAWSVQPSYNEQFF
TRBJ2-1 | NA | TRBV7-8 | CASSLSYAGYNEQFF
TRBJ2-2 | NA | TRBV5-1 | CASSPLAGGDSVTGELFF
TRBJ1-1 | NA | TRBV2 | CASSVRGTGLGNTEAFF
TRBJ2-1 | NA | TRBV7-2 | CASSLYGNEQFF
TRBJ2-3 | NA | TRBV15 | CATSRGQRHTDTQYF
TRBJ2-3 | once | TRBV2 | CASSEGRVGNTDTQYF
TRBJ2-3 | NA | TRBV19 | CASSPTGTGGIFGTDTQYF
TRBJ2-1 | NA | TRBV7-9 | CASSLGDGNEQFF
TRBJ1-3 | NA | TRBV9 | CASSVGSPASGNTIYF
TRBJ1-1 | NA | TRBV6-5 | CASSYYGNTDTEAFF
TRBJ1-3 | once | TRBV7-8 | CASSSVYSGNTIYF
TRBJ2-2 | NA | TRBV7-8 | CASSSQQGRGWSDTGELFF
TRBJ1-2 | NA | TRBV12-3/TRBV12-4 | CASSLRSRGYTF
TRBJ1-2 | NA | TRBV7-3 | CASSQGFNYGYTF
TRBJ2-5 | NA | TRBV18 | CASSPPSAQETQYF
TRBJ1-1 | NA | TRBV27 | CATQETEAFF
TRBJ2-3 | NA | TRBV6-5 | CASSYYKTSTDTQYF